The T cell receptor beta chain under discussion was sequenced for a study of cytomegalovirus exposure and HLA in healthy donors. Study conclusions and caveats: In an earlier analysis, in about 530 donors, most V segments appeared productive either ~87% or ~30% of the time. Sequencing depth roughly uniform across donors was assumed in presence/absence analyses. The listing of roughly 160 TCR beta chains classed them as cytomegalovirus-associated.

CDR1 and CDR2 from the germline V gene are SGDLS and YYNGEE. J gave up 4 bases and V 0 bases, and 7 bases lay outside the gene matches. This CDR3 region has 17 residues. PCR was performed using 60 Vbeta and 13 Jbeta primers. Clones were sequenced by immunoSEQ multiplex PCR, and TCRdb holds only the in-frame ones, with some missing. The data show 180,000 or so clones, with approximately 67% seen just once and over 2.5% held by the top ten. About this clone: What it recognizes is unknown.

This chain connects TRBV9 to TRBJ2-5; 12 bases are a match to TRBD2. The sequence was obtained from a man aged 40-49 years in good health and CMV-seronegative. Input material: PBMCs. The CDR3 protein is CASSVASRLAGAETQYF. DNA of the CDR3: TGTGCCAGCAGCGTAGCTAGTAGACTAGCGGGAGCAGAGACCCAGTACTTC.